This T cell receptor beta chain was recovered during a study of early T cells in non-severe SARS-CoV-2 infection. The CDR3 totals 14 residues. Germline CDR1 reads SGHDT; CDR2 reads YYEEEE. Deletions cut 4 bases from V and 15 bases from J, with 23 bases between. TCRdb analysed the 5' RACE reads with MiXCR anew, one entry per CDR3 protein. The data show roughly 110,000 distinct CDR3 sequences, approximately 12% seen once. The sequencing input was whole blood. The clonotype originates from an adult who was a healthcare worker with PCR-confirmed SARS-CoV-2 infection or an uninfected control (not recorded which). The chain joins TRBV5-6 to TRBJ2-4; TRBD2 is a possible D gene (5 bases). In DNA form, the CDR3 reads TGTGCCAGCAGCCCGGGATCGAACCCTCTCGTTGGGTACTTC. Translated: CASSPGSNPLVGYF.